This T cell receptor beta chain was recovered during a study of shared clonotypes between healthy human individuals. Across the study: Used for every donor were three CD4 naive, three CD4 memory, two CD8 naive and one CD8 memory plate. Study-level points and caveats: Genetic and exposure-history diversity was limited by the few donors. Memory subsets generally showed smaller estimated richness than naive subsets did.

A word on this clone: The antigen is undetermined.

The germline V gene encodes CDR1 MNHEY and CDR2 SMNVEV (reference sequence). There are 12 residues in the CDR3. V was trimmed by 1 base and J by 8 bases, leaving 6 bases between them. About 200 ng DNA, 30,000 to 35,000 T cell genomes, went into each sorted-subset replicate PCR. TCRdb's copy holds only in-frame clones and misses some; the assay was immunoSEQ multiplex PCR. The sample yields hundreds of thousands of clones, 92% seen once. The naive CD8 population came from CD45RO-negative cells selected for CCR7, without terminally differentiated effector memory CD45RA+ cells. The rearrangement links TRBV27 to TRBJ1-5, with TRBD1 as a possible D gene (5 bases). Specimen: naive CD8+ T cells sorted from blood. The receptor's source is a man younger than 45 in good health. The CDR3 DNA follows: TGTGCCAGCAGTTTATTAGGGGAGCCCCAGCATTTT. It encodes CASSLLGEPQHF.